This TCR beta chain comes out of a study of cytomegalovirus exposure and HLA in healthy donors. Findings of the study overall: Among the sequence variants, a highly shared cluster was likely an artifact of sequencing.

Primers for the PCR totalled 60 Vbeta and 13 Jbeta. Only in-frame clones appear in the TCRdb table, and some are missing; sequencing was by immunoSEQ multiplex PCR. This sample yields about 180,000 clones, of which about 69% are seen a single time; around 2.3% belongs to the top ten. This clone was detected only a few times. Its specificity is not known. V dropped 2 bases and J dropped 0; count of bases not matched to a gene: 2. CDR3 length: 17 amino acids. From germline, CDR1 is LNHNV and CDR2 YYDKDF (reference sequence). The receptor was isolated from a human donor in good health. Input material: PBMCs. V gene TRBV15 combines with J gene TRBJ2-7, with 15 bases lining up with TRBD2. The DNA of the CDR3 is TGTGCCACCAGCAGACCGGGACTAGCGGGGGGCTCCTACGAGCAGTACTTC. This codes for CATSRPGLAGGSYEQYF. Based on the CDR3 plus reference TRBV15 and TRBJ2-7, the full variable domain is DAMVIQNPRYQVTQFGKPVTLSCSQTLNHNVMYWYQQKSSQAPKLLFHYYDKDFNNEADTPDNFQSRRPNTSFCFLDIRSPGLGDTAMYLCATSRPGLAGGSYEQYFGPGTRLTVT.